The 9 T cell receptor beta chains below were found in one sample sequenced in a study of blood T cell repertoires in COVID-19. This table comes from immunoSEQ multiplex PCR, and its TCRdb copy is limited to in-frame clones, with some not included. This table has about 350,000 clones, 85% to 90% appearing once. Sequencing was done on a sample of peripheral blood. The receptors come from an older woman with COVID-19, enrolled during active disease.

The chain recombines TRBV7-9 with TRBJ1-5, with TRBD1 matching 7 bases. J gave up 7 bases and V 3 bases, and 6 bases lay outside the gene matches. The germline CDR1 and CDR2 sequences are SEHNR and FQNEAQ (reference sequence). The CDR3 loop spans 14 amino acids. CDR3 sequence: CASSFSQGNQPQHF. CDR3 coding DNA: TGTGCCAGCAGCTTCTCACAGGGGAACCAGCCCCAGCATTTT.

The chain recombines TRBV9 with TRBJ2-2; D gene uncertain. CDR3 length equals 13 residues. Germline V lookup: CDR1 SGDLS, CDR2 YYNGEE. Trimming took off 7 bases at V and 2 bases at J, with 9 bases between the two ends. The CDR3 nucleotides read TGTGCCAGCGCGACGGGTAACACCGGGGAGCTGTTTTTT. This gives the protein CASATGNTGELFF. The complete variable domain, with remaining parts taken from reference TRBV9 and TRBJ2-2, reads DSGVTQTPKHLITATGQRVTLRCSPRSGDLSVYWYQQSLDQGLQFLIQYYNGEERAKGNILERFSAQQFPDLHSELNLSSLELGDSALYFCASATGNTGELFFGEGSRLTVL.

This chain joins TRBV6-6 and TRBJ1-2, with D possibly matching TRBD1 (6 bases). V was clipped by 0 bases and J by 0 bases, with 11 bases between them. The V gene's germline CDR1 is MNHNY and CDR2 SVGAGI (reference sequence). This CDR3 contains 16 residues. CDR3 region: CASSYSGTSTNYGYTF. The CDR3 DNA reads as TGTGCCAGCAGTTACTCGGGGACAAGTACTAACTATGGCTACACCTTC.

A single count supports this clone. The V gene is TRBV19, the J gene TRBJ1-2; D not resolved. The ends were cut back, 7 bases at V and 4 bases at J, with 10 bases in the middle. Looked up from germline, CDR1 is LNHDA and CDR2 is SQIVND (reference sequence). The CDR3 is made up of 12 amino acids. DNA of the CDR3: TGTGCCAGTACAAGTACTGCCTATGGCTACACCTTC. Its protein is CASTSTAYGYTF.

This rearrangement joins TRBV4-1 to TRBJ2-1; 8 bases are a match to TRBD2. CDR3 length: 16 residues. V gave up 0 bases and J gave up 2 bases; unmatched junction bases: 3. Germline CDR1 MGHRA, CDR2 YSYEKL. CDR3 in DNA: TGCGCCAGCAGCCAAGATCCGGGGGGGACCTACAATGAGCAGTTCTTC. This gives the protein CASSQDPGGTYNEQFF.

The chain uses TRBV5-1 and TRBJ2-2; 9 bases align to TRBD2. The CDR3 consists of 19 residues. From germline, CDR1 is SGHRS and CDR2 YFSETQ. J gave up 3 bases and V 0 bases, and 12 bases lay outside the gene matches. The CDR3 is CASSLAGLAGALYTGELFF. CDR3 sequence (DNA): TGCGCCAGCAGCTTGGCCGGGTTAGCGGGGGCTCTATACACCGGGGAGCTGTTTTTT.

This clone was seen a single time. This chain uses TRBV7-7 with TRBJ2-2; 12 bases fit TRBD1. The CDR3 totals 19 residues. The J segment lost 0 bases and the V segment lost 2 bases, leaving 7 bases of the junction unmatched. Per the germline V gene, CDR1 is SSHAT and CDR2 is FNYEAQ (reference sequence). The CDR3 spells CASSLTPGQGASNTGELFF. The CDR3 DNA follows: TGTGCCAGCAGCTTAACACCGGGACAGGGGGCGTCGAACACCGGGGAGCTGTTTTTT.

This clone has only a few counts. The chain couples TRBV11-2 to TRBJ1-2, with D perhaps TRBD1 (5 bases). The V end was cut by 5 bases, the J end by 5 bases, with 12 bases between. The germline gives CDR1 SGHAT, CDR2 FQNNGV. The length of the CDR3 is 13 residues. The CDR3 nucleotides are TGTGCCAGCAGCCCCATGGACACGTATGGCTACACCTTC. Translation: CASSPMDTYGYTF.

V usage is TRBV5-6 and J usage is TRBJ1-2, with 8 bases identical to TRBD1. J was trimmed by 2 bases and V by 3 bases; bases with no gene match: 3. The CDR3 length is 14 residues. Germline-derived CDR1 and CDR2 are SGHDT and YYEEEE. The CDR3 spells CASSSNRGNYGYTF. The CDR3 region has the DNA TGTGCCAGCAGCTCTAACAGGGGGAACTATGGCTACACCTTC.